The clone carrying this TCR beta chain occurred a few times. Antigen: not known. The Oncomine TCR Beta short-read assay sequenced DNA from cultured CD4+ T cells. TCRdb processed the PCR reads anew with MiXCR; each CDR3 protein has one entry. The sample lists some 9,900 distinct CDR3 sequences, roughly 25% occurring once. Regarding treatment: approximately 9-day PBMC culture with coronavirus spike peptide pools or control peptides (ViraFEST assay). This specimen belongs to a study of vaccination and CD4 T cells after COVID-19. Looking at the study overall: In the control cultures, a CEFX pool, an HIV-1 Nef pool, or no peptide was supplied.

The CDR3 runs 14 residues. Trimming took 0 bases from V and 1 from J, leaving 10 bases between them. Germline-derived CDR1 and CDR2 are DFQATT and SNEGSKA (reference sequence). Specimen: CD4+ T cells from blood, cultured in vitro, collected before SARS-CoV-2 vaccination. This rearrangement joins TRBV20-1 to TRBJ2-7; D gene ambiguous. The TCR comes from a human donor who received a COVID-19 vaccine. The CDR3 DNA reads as TGCAGTGCTAGAGACCCCACCGGATCCTACGAGCAGTACTTC. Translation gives CSARDPTGSYEQYF.